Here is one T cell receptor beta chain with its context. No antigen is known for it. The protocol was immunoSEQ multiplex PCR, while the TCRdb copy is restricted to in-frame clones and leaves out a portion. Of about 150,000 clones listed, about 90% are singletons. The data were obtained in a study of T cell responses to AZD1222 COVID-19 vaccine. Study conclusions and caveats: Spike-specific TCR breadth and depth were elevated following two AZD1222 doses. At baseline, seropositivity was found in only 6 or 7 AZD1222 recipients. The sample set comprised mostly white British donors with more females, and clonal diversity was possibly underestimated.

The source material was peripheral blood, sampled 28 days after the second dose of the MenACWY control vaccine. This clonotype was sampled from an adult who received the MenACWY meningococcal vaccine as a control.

CDR3 sequence reads: CASVGEGNQPQHF. As DNA, the CDR3 is TGTGCCTCCGTTGGGGAGGGCAATCAGCCCCAGCATTTT. The V and J genes are TRBV10-3 and TRBJ1-5; D is unclear. Germline assignment: CDR1 ENHRY and CDR2 SYGVKD. V was cut by 11 bases and J by 2 bases, with 13 bases left in between. The CDR3 loop spans 13 amino acids.